These 19 T cell receptor beta chains came from one sample sequenced in a study of glioma-infiltrating T cells after dendritic cell vaccination. The assay was immunoSEQ multiplex PCR, and TCRdb's table has in-frame clones only and misses some. The table has 93,000 or so clones, roughly 81% seen once. Sequencing used blood, obtained before dendritic cell vaccination. Receptors were obtained from a human donor with glioblastoma.

The rearrangement joins TRBV7-9 to TRBJ2-5; 11 nucleotides line up with TRBD2. CDR3 length: 15 residues. Germline V gene data show CDR1 as SEHNR and CDR2 as FQNEAQ (reference sequence). J gave up 4 bases and V 3 bases, and 4 bases lay outside the gene matches. CDR3 loop: CASSFSLAGGETQYF. The DNA for the CDR3 is TGTGCCAGCAGCTTCTCCCTAGCGGGGGGAGAGACCCAGTACTTC.

The chain employs TRBV6-6 and TRBJ2-4, with 8 positions matching TRBD1. Losses at the gene ends were 2 bases for V and 9 bases for J; bases not matched to a gene: 3. Germline CDR1 reads MNHNY; CDR2 reads SVGAGI (reference sequence). The CDR3 has 13 amino acids. CDR3 DNA sequence: TGTGCCAGCAGTTACCTGGACAGGGCCATTCAGTACTTC. Its protein is CASSYLDRAIQYF.

This chain joins TRBV5-8 and TRBJ1-5; no clear D gene. Germline loops: CDR1 SGHTS, CDR2 YDEGEE. Trimming took 4 bases from V and 7 from J, leaving 15 bases between them. The CDR3 is 14 amino acids. The CDR3 sequence is CASSPEDPDQPQHF. The DNA of the CDR3 is TGTGCCAGCAGCCCGGAGGACCCGGACCAGCCCCAGCATTTT.

This sequence joins TRBV9 and TRBJ2-7, with D hard to call. The CDR3 totals 15 residues. The V end lost 4 bases, the J end lost 2 bases, and 16 bases lay between the germline ends. Germline assignment: CDR1 SGDLS and CDR2 YYNGEE. The CDR3 coding sequence is TGTGCCAGCAGCCTCCGTGGTAGCTCAACCTACGAGCAGTACTTC. Translation gives CASSLRGSSTYEQYF.

In this sample, this clone turned up a few times. The chain links TRBV2 to TRBJ1-1; D not resolved. Deletions cut 4 bases from V and 8 bases from J, with 11 bases between. Germline values: CDR1 SNHLY, CDR2 FYNNEI. This CDR3 comprises 12 residues. CDR3 amino acids: CASSVEEEEAFF. CDR3 DNA sequence: TGTGCCAGCAGTGTGGAGGAAGAAGAAGCTTTCTTT.

The CDR3 spells CASSEDSPTDTQYF. For the CDR3, the DNA is TGTGCCAGCAGTGAGGACAGCCCCACAGATACGCAGTATTTT. The V gene is TRBV6-1, the J gene TRBJ2-3, with D perhaps matching TRBD1 (6 bases). The V end lost 3 bases, the J end lost 2 bases, and 9 bases lay between the germline ends. From germline, CDR1 is MNHNS and CDR2 SASEGT. This CDR3 has 14 amino acids.

The chain uses TRBV25-1 and TRBJ2-5, with 8 bases aligning to TRBD1. Trimming took 5 bases from V and 5 from J; bases not matched to a gene: 10. Looked up from germline, CDR1 is MGHDK and CDR2 is SYGVNS. The CDR3 runs 15 residues. CDR3 region: CASSLGQGAGETQYF. The CDR3 region has the DNA TGTGCCAGCAGTCTAGGACAGGGAGCTGGGGAGACCCAGTACTTC. The full variable domain, completed using reference TRBV25-1 and TRBJ2-5, is EADIYQTPRYLVIGTGKKITLECSQTMGHDKMYWYQQDPGMELHLIHYSYGVNSTEKGDLSSESTVSRIRTEHFPLTLESARPSHTSQYLCASSLGQGAGETQYFGPGTRLLVL.

On this clone itself: One end of the junction varies from germline; a read error may be responsible. The same CDR3 is also encoded by other DNA sequences in this sample. The V and J genes are TRBV27 and TRBJ1-6, with a weak D call TRBD1 (6 bases). From germline, CDR1 is MNHEY and CDR2 SMNVEV (reference sequence). This CDR3 spans 13 amino acids. Written as DNA, the CDR3 is TGTGCCAGCAGAGGACAGAATAATTCCCCCCTCCACTTT. Its protein is CASRGQNNSPLHF.

The chain has TRBV29-1 and TRBJ1-1, with D maybe TRBD1 (5 bases). The V gene's germline CDR1 is SQVTM and CDR2 ANQGSEA. The CDR3 spans 14 residues. Trimming took off 4 bases at V and 0 bases at J, with 12 bases between the two ends. CDR3 bases: TGCAGCGTTGGGGGGGGGAGGCTGAACACTGAAGCTTTCTTT. It yields the protein CSVGGGRLNTEAFF. Complete variable domain (other parts from reference TRBV29-1 and TRBJ1-1): SAVISQKPSRDICQRGTSLTIQCQVDSQVTMMFWYRQQPGQSLTLIATANQGSEATYESGFVIDKFPISRPNLTFSTLTVSNMSPEDSSIYLCSVGGGRLNTEAFFGQGTRLTVV.

The gene calls are TRBV19 and TRBJ1-1, with a tentative D call TRBD1 (6 bases). Trimming pared 5 bases from V and 0 bases from J, leaving 16 bases between. The CDR3 has 16 residues. In germline, CDR1 is LNHDA, CDR2 SQIVND (reference sequence). CDR3 sequence: CASSDEDSLMNTEAFF. The CDR3 nucleotides read TGTGCCAGTAGTGATGAGGACAGCTTAATGAACACTGAAGCTTTCTTT.

This chain connects TRBV13 to TRBJ1-4, with TRBD1 as a possible D gene (5 bases). There are 17 residues in the CDR3. Trimming stripped 5 bases from V and 1 base from J, with 17 bases between. Germline CDR1 is PRHDT and CDR2 is FYEKMQ (reference sequence). In nucleotides, the CDR3 is TGTGCCAGCAGCCTAAGCAGGGTGGACCTAACTAATGAAAAACTGTTTTTT. Protein product: CASSLSRVDLTNEKLFF.

The gene calls are TRBV14 and TRBJ2-7; 8 bases fit TRBD2. The CDR3 totals 15 residues. The germline V gene encodes CDR1 SGHDN and CDR2 FVKESK. The V segment lost 1 base and the J segment 4 bases; nucleotides outside the gene matches: 6. DNA for the CDR3: TGTGCCAGCAGCCAAGGGGCGGGGGGTTGGTACGAGCAGTACTTC. This encodes CASSQGAGGWYEQYF.

The chain couples TRBV6-5 to TRBJ1-2; D not certain. The CDR3 contains 13 residues. V was pared by 6 bases and J by 4 bases, with 12 bases between. Germline V gives CDR1 MNHEY, CDR2 SVGAGI. CDR3 sequence: CASRTQGVYGYTF. In DNA form, the CDR3 reads TGTGCCAGCAGAACACAAGGAGTCTATGGCTACACCTTC.

The chain combines TRBV9 with TRBJ2-6; weak D call: TRBD1 (5 bases). V lost 3 bases and J 0 bases, leaving 19 bases between the germline ends. The CDR3 extends over 19 amino acids. Germline loops: CDR1 SGDLS, CDR2 YYNGEE. The CDR3 protein is CASSDLHQSGLSGANVLTF. For the CDR3, the DNA is TGTGCCAGCAGCGACCTCCACCAATCAGGGCTCTCTGGGGCCAACGTCCTGACTTTC.

The V and J genes are TRBV6-5 and TRBJ1-2; 7 positions agree with TRBD1. This CDR3 has 14 amino acids. Germline CDR1 and CDR2: MNHEY and SVGAGI. V was clipped by 6 bases and J by 4 bases; unmatched bases: 8. The CDR3 loop is CASRTWTGAYGYTF. In nucleotides, the CDR3 is TGTGCCAGCAGGACCTGGACAGGAGCCTATGGCTACACCTTC.

The chain's CDR3 is CASSQRGINEKLFF. In DNA form, the CDR3 reads TGTGCCAGCTCCCAAAGGGGGATTAATGAAAAACTGTTTTTT. The V call is TRBV27, the J call TRBJ1-4; the D gene is possibly TRBD1 (6 bases). This CDR3 has 14 residues. V was cut by 8 bases and J by 4 bases, with 14 bases left in between. Germline V gene lookup returns CDR1 MNHEY and CDR2 SMNVEV (reference sequence).

The rearrangement joins TRBV9 to TRBJ2-7; 8 bases are a match to TRBD1. The V segment lost 4 bases and the J segment 5 bases; nucleotides outside the gene matches: 8. The length of the CDR3 is 14 residues. Germline-derived CDR1 and CDR2 are SGDLS and YYNGEE. The DNA of the CDR3 is TGTGCCAGCAGCCGACAGGGGACCATTAACGAGCAGTACTTC. Protein: CASSRQGTINEQYF.

The chain employs TRBV27 and TRBJ2-7; 8 nucleotides match TRBD2. CDR3 length: 15 residues. J gave up 3 bases and V 5 bases, and 9 bases lay outside the gene matches. Per germline, CDR1 MNHEY and CDR2 SMNVEV (reference sequence). The CDR3 DNA is TGTGCCAGCAGTCCGTACTCGCGGGGGGACTACGAGCAGTACTTC. Its protein product is CASSPYSRGDYEQYF.

CDR3 in DNA: TGTGCCAGCTCACGCCCCGGGGACAGGGTCGGCGGAAACACCATATATTTT. Residues: CASSRPGDRVGGNTIYF. The rearrangement links TRBV18 to TRBJ1-3; 9 nucleotides agree with TRBD1. The CDR3 has 17 residues. Germline CDR1 is KGHSH and CDR2 is LQKENI. The trim removed 4 bases at V and 4 bases at J, leaving 11 bases unmatched.